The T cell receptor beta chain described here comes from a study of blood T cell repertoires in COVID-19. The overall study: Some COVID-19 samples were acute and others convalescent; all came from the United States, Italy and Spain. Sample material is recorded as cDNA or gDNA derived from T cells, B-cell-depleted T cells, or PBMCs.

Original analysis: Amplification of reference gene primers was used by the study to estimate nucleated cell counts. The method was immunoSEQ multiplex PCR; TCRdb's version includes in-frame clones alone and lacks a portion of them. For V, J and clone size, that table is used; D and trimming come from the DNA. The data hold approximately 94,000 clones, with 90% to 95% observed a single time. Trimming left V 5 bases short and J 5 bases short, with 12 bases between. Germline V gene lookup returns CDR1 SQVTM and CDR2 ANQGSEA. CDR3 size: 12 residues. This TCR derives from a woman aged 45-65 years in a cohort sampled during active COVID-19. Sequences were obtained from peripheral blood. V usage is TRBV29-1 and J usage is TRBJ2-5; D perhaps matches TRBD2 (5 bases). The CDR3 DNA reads TGCAGCGTTCAACAGCGGCGGGAGACCCAGTACTTC. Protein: CSVQQRRETQYF.